This T cell receptor (beta chain) was recorded in a study of identical twins. Study-wide findings and caveats: Sequences that were out-of-frame, alpha and twin-shared displayed an excess of low generation probability.

Deletions cut 5 bases from V and 1 base from J, with 11 bases between. The CDR3 has 14 residues. In germline, CDR1 is SGHTA, CDR2 FQGNSA. This clonotype was found many times. The antigen is unknown. TCRdb analysed the 5' RACE reads with MiXCR anew, one entry per CDR3 protein. The repertoire has 200,000 to 300,000 distinct CDR3 sequences, about 11% of them found once; the top ten carry more than 8%. The chain joins TRBV7-2 to TRBJ1-1; D ambiguous. The sample comprised memory T cells sorted from blood. This clonotype was obtained from a man aged 45-65 years in good health. Here the CDR3 reads CASSPKHRNTEAFF. In DNA form, the CDR3 reads TGTGCCAGCAGCCCAAAACATAGGAACACTGAAGCTTTCTTT.